This is a list of T cell receptor beta chains from one sample in a study of blood T cell repertoires in COVID-19. Clones were sequenced by immunoSEQ multiplex PCR, and TCRdb holds only the in-frame ones, with some missing. The sample holds 310,000 or so clones, about 91% seen once. Sequenced material: PBMCs or T cells enriched from blood (not recorded which). These receptors all come from a woman aged 35 to 49 who had recovered from COVID-19. Both conserved end residues are trimmed from each CDR3.

V gene	J gene	CDR3 protein
TRBV10-3	TRBJ1-1	AIQTDRENTEAF
TRBV7-2	TRBJ1-4	ASSRTNEKLF
TRBV6-5	TRBJ1-1	ASSWGATEAF
TRBV25-1	TRBJ2-3	ASSWTSADTQY
TRBV19	TRBJ2-1	ASRVSGGNEQF
TRBV29-1	TRBJ2-2	SVVVWRLNPRGNTGELF
TRBV18	TRBJ1-2	ASSPDSLYGYT
TRBV7-2	TRBJ2-7	ASSLARTSGSVYEQY
TRBV2	TRBJ2-3	ASSEDRGTTDTQY
TRBV4-3	TRBJ1-2	ASSQVGTGRAYGYT